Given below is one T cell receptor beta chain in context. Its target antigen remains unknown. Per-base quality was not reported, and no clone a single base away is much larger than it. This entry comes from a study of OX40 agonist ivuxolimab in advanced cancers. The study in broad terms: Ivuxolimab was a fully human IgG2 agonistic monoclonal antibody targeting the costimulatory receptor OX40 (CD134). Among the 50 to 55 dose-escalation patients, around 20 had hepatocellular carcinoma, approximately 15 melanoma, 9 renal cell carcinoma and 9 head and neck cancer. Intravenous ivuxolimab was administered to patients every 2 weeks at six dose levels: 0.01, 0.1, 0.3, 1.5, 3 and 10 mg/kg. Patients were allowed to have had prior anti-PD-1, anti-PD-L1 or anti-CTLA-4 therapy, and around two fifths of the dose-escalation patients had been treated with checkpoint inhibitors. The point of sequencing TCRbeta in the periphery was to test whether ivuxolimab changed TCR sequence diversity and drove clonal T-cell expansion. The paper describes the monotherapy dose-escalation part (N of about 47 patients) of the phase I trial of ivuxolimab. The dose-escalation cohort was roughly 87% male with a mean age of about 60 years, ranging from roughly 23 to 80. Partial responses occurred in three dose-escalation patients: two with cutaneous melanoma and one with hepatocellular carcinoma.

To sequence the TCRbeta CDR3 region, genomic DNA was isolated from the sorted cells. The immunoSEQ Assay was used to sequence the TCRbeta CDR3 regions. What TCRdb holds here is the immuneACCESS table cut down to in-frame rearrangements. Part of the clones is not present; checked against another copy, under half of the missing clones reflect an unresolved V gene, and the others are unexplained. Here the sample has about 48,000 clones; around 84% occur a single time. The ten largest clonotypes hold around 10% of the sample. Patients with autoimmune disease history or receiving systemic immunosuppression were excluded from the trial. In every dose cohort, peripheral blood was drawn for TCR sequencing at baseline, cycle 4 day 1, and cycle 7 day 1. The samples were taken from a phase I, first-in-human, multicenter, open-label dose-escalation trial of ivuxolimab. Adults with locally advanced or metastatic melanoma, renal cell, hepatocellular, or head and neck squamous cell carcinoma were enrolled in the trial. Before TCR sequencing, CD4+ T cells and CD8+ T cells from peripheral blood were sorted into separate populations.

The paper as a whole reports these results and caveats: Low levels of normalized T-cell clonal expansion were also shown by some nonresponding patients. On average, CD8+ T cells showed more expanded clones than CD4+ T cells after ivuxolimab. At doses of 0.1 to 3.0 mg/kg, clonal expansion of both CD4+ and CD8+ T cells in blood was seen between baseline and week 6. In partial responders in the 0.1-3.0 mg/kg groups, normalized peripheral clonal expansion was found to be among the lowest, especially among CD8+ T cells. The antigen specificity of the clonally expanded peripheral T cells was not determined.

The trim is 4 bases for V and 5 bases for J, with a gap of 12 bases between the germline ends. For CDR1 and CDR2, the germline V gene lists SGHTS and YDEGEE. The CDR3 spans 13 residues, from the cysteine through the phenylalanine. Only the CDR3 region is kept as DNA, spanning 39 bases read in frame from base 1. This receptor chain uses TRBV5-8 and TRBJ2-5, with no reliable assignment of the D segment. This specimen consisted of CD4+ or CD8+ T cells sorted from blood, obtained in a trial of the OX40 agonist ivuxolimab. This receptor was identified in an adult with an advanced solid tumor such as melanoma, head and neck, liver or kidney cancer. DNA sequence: TGTGCCAGCAGCCGTGACACCCTGGAGACCCAGTACTTC. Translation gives CASSRDTLETQYF.